The text below deals with one T cell receptor (beta chain). The sample comes from a study of blood T cell repertoires in COVID-19. Background on the study: The origin of the acute and convalescent COVID-19 samples was the United States, Italy and Spain. PBMCs, B-cell-depleted T cells, or T cells provided the cDNA or gDNA that made up the material.

Using immunoSEQ multiplex PCR, the repertoire was profiled, and TCRdb retains in-frame clones only, with some absent. The sample shows some 150,000 clones, roughly 89% of them seen only once. Between the trimmed V and J ends, which lost 3 bases and 0 bases, there was a span of 10 bases. CDR1 MNHEY and CDR2 SVGEGT come from the germline V gene. The CDR3 length is 15 residues. V and J are TRBV6-2 or TRBV6-3 and TRBJ2-3; D is unclear. The TCR originated in a woman aged 55-70 years who had recovered from COVID-19. Sequencing used peripheral blood. The CDR3 coding sequence is TGTGCCAGCAGTTATGGTGGTACTAGCACAGATACGCAGTATTTT. This sequence encodes CASSYGGTSTDTQYF.